The present entry profiles one TCR beta chain with its context. This clone was counted only a few times. This clone's antigen is unknown. It has no much larger one-base neighbor in the sample; base qualities were not kept. The sample belongs to a study of cytomegalovirus exposure and HLA in healthy donors (dated by TCRdb to between 2016 and 2019). Broadly, across the study: According to an earlier analysis of 550 to 750 of the donors, 200 million or so T cells yielded 117 million unique TCR beta sequences and around 280 Gb of sequence data. Around 320 gigabases of sequencing data and tens of millions of unique TCR sequences were included in an early release covering roughly 700 HLA-typed donors. Of the roughly 400 genotyped donors, over 70% fell in the genetic ancestry cluster associated with self-reported Caucasian donors. The study was designed to test whether signatures of past pathogen exposure could be identified by cataloging public T cell receptors. The T cell repertoires of 666 subjects were profiled by immunosequencing and related to cytomegalovirus serostatus. A separate validation cohort of 100 to 150 different subjects was used in addition to the roughly 620-subject first cohort. The study combined high-throughput TCR immunosequencing, statistical association of individual TCRs with disease status, and machine learning to predict cytomegalovirus infection status. To study patterns of TCR occurrence, a later analysis re-analyzed previously published TCR beta repertoires from around 670 donors and added high-resolution HLA genotyping. In the later analysis, no new phenotypic data were used to find candidate immune exposures; instead, reliance was placed on TCR beta sequences and their occurrence across donors. To decide whether each TCR beta V gene segment behaved as functional or pseudogenic, an earlier analysis of nearly 600 of the donors relied on high-throughput TCR beta sequencing. Donor age, sex, ethnicity and CMV serostatus were collected together with the repertoire data. In a later genetic analysis, genome-wide SNP genotypes for about 60% of the 666 donors were used, and that subset was treated as a discovery cohort. All discovery cohort repertoires had been generated using a single sequencing platform. Class I and class II HLA loci were covered by the typing at four-digit resolution. The number of donors typed differed by locus, with about 629-630 for A, B, C, DRB1 and DQB1, more than 500 for DQA1, 600 to 610 for DPA1, and 450 to 480 for DPB1. Because of strong linkage in the cohort, a handful of DR-DQ haplotypes were treated as single units for association and clustering. On average, roughly 240,000 unique TCR beta nucleotide sequences were sequenced per donor among 300 to 500 genotyped donors of the cohort, with roughly 18% of those sequences being non-productive. Here is what the overall study found, with its caveats: A cluster of highly shared sequence variants was judged likely to represent a technical artifact of the sequencing pipeline. In a later analysis, about 16,000 TCR beta sequences were associated with specific HLA alleles at a false discovery rate of 0.05. When HLA alleles, especially DR and DQ, strongly co-occurred, attributing TCR associations to individual alleles was difficult. Because counts were too low, some 16 rarely observed V segments, including chromosome 9 orphons, were excluded from the earlier analysis of a few hundred of the donors. A later genetic analysis associated a missense DCLRE1C variant with V-gene and J-gene trimming of TCR beta chains, and an independent cohort replicated the association. In a later analysis, TCR association rates were found to vary across HLA loci, with the most associated TCRs seen for DRB1 alleles and the fewest for HLA-C alleles. While some public TCRs were present in many individuals, most TCR sequences turned up only very rarely across donors. In vitro tests confirmed that a few of the cytomegalovirus-associated TCR beta chains recognize cytomegalovirus antigens. In a later genetic analysis, fewer N-insertions in productive TCRs were reported among donors in an Asian-associated ancestry cluster than the approximately 630-donor mean. Sequencing depth was assumed to be roughly uniform across donors in the presence/absence analyses, though that assumption may not hold. According to a later analysis, most CMV-associated TCR beta chains appeared to be HLA-restricted, and the HLA associations seemed to be driven largely by CMV exposure. A further reported finding was that TCR beta sequences accurately predicted the HLA-A and HLA-B alleles for most subjects in the first cohort. Correlated functional status among segregating V segments might be attributable to linkage disequilibrium, but an unknown experimental factor could not be ruled out. The cohort was sequenced for TCR beta chains only, and without alpha or paired-chain data the features that could be detected were limited. The authors suggested that the approach could potentially be extended to other disease states and immunological phenotypes. The classifier was reported to diagnose cytomegalovirus status with high specificity and sensitivity in both the original and validation cohorts. An earlier analysis of 587 of the donors showed that most TCR beta V segments appeared in productive rearrangements either about 90% or about 30% of the time, which broadly matched IMGT annotations. The only immune exposure information available for the cohort was CMV serostatus. A later analysis reported that several top co-occurrence clusters appeared linked to parvovirus B19, influenza, CMV and Epstein-Barr virus. In a later analysis, HLA-associated TCR beta chains were found to be more clonally expanded and to have lower generation probabilities than equally common non-associated chains. Because some donors lacked HLA typing at each locus, the association tests relied only on the typed subset. Because the 87-base-pair reads could not distinguish some IMGT-functional V segments, including TRBV6-2 and TRBV6-3, those segments were excluded. The study listed 170 or so TCR beta chains as associated with cytomegalovirus.

The library was built by means of the immunoSEQ multiplex PCR assay. A mixture of 60 forward primers for TCR Vbeta segments and 13 reverse primers for TCR Jbeta segments was used in the multiplex PCR. Amplification of the CDR3 region of rearranged TCR beta genes was performed with a multiplex PCR assay on genomic DNA. Amplified TCR beta libraries were sequenced as 87-base-pair reads on the Illumina HiSeq System. Turning to the authors' computational methods: In a later analysis, 77 million or so unique TCR beta chains were counted across the approximately 640 repertoires, and some 10 million of these chains were shared by at least two donors. Raw reads were error-corrected and collapsed into unique sequences by a nearest-neighbor algorithm in which closely related sequences were merged to remove PCR and sequencing errors. To assign V, D and J gene segments, CDR3 sequences were aligned to IMGT reference sequences. For a sequence to be retained, a match of at least six nucleotides to both a V gene segment and a J gene segment was required. A rearrangement counted as productive if the CDR3 had no stop codons and remained in frame with V and J, and every other rearrangement counted as non-productive. Following IMGT convention, CDR3 was defined as the stretch from the second conserved V-encoded cysteine to the conserved J-encoded phenylalanine. Sequences without an unambiguous match to a single V gene segment were excluded from the earlier analysis of 450 to 750 of the donors. An earlier analysis of a few hundred of the donors called V segments functional above 56.7% productive rearrangements and segregating when the between-donor standard deviation exceeded 5%. A statistical classification framework was built to diagnose cytomegalovirus status from the catalog of TCR beta chain sequences. In a later analysis, TCR nucleotide sequences were compared against IMGT/GENE-DB human TR gene sequences so that V and J genes could be assigned. The TCRdist pipeline was used in a later analysis to assign CDR3 sequences and most-parsimonious VDJ recombination scenarios. A later analysis defined each TCR beta chain by its CDR3 amino acid sequence plus V-gene family, and excluded reads lacking a unique V-gene family. As a way to deal with suspected cross-contamination and a sequencing artifact, a later analysis dropped 640 or so nucleotide sequences that were highly shared and had low generation probability. In a later analysis, a clonal expansion index for each public chain was calculated from normalized within-repertoire ranks of inferred template counts. A later analysis computed generation probabilities with a VDJ recombination model fitted to out-of-frame rearrangements, and checked the results against IGoR. Hypergeometric tests were used in a later analysis to score TCR-TCR, TCR-HLA and TCR-CMV co-occurrence, with a repertoire-size bias correction applied to the TCR pairs. False discovery rates were estimated in a later analysis by permuting HLA or CMV assignments 20 times. In a later analysis, co-occurring TCRs were grouped using DBSCAN, with TCRdist sequence similarity added in when clustering inside HLA-allele-positive subsets. Repertoires with fewer than 30,000 or more than 120,000 public chains were left out of co-occurrence clustering, as were five repertoires with anomalous nucleotide sharing. What TCRdb holds here is the immuneACCESS table cut down to in-frame rearrangements. Part of the clones is not present; checked against another copy, under half of the missing clones reflect an unresolved V gene, and the others are unexplained. V and J calls and clone size are given by that table; D and trimming were obtained from the DNA. The sample yields about 110,000 clones; about four fifths were counted once. 2.5% to 3% of the sample is in the top ten clones.

Per the germline V gene (reference sequence), GTSNPN is the CDR1 and SVGIG is the CDR2. Compared with germline, V lacks 3 bases and J lacks 1 base; bases without a gene match: 4. The CDR3 holds 14 amino acids from the cysteine to the phenylalanine. This entry keeps only the CDR3 DNA: 42 bases, framed from base 1. The cohort comprised under 700 healthy bone marrow donors. At the time of sampling, every cohort member was nominally healthy, though immune exposures that went unrecorded were likely present. The donor was CMV seropositive and was included in the group of some 290 seropositive cohort members. Every donor gave a peripheral blood sample, and the peripheral blood mononuclear cells from that sample were used for TCR beta sequencing. Genomic DNA was extracted from the blood cell samples with the Qiagen DNeasy Blood Extraction Kit.

The receptor comes from a woman aged 18-29 years in good health and CMV-seropositive. The sequence joins TRBV30 to TRBJ1-1; TRBD1 matches 8 bases in the middle. Sequenced input: PBMCs. The CDR3 amino acid sequence is: CAWRTGTGNTEAFF. The base sequence is TGTGCCTGGAGGACCGGGACAGGGAACACTGAAGCTTTCTTT.